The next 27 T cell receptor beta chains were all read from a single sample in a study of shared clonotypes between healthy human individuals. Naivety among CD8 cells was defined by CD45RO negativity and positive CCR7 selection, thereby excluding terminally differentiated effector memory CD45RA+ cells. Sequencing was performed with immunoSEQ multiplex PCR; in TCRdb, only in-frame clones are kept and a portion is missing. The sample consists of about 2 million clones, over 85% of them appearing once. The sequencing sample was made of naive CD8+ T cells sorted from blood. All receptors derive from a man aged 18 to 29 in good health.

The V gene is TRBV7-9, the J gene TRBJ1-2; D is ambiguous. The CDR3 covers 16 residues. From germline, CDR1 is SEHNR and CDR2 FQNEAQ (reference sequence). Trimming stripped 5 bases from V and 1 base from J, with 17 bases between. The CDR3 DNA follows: TGTGCCAGCAGCGTAGAGGGAGGGAACTTTAACTATGGCTACACCTTC. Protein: CASSVEGGNFNYGYTF.

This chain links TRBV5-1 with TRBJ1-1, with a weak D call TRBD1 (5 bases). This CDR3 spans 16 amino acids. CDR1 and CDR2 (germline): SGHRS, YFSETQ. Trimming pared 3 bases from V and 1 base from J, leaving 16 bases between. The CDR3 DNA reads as TGCGCCAGCAGCTACTACTCTCAGGGCTCGAACACTGAAGCTTTCTTT. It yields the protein CASSYYSQGSNTEAFF.

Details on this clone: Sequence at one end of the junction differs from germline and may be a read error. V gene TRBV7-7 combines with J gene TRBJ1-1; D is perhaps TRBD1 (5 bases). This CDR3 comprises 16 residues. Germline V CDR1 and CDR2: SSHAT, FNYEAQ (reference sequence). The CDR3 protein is CASSPNTRTGHTEAFF. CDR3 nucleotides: TGTGCTAGCAGCCCGAATACCCGAACAGGCCACACTGAAGCTTTCTTT.

The CDR3 bases are TGCGCCAGCAGTAGGGACAGGGATACCTACAATGAGCAGTTCTTC. Translation gives CASSRDRDTYNEQFF. This chain uses TRBV5-1 with TRBJ2-1, with TRBD1 matching over 9 bases. Germline CDR1 and CDR2: SGHRS and YFSETQ. Losses at the gene ends were 5 bases for V and 2 bases for J; bases not matched to a gene: 5. CDR3 size: 15 residues.

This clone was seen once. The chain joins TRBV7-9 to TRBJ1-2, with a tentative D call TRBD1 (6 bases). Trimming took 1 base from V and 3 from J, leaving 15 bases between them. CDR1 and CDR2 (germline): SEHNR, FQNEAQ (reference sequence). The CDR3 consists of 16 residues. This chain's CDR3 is CASSLGYGTSHYGYTF. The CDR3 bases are TGTGCCAGCAGCTTAGGCTATGGGACAAGCCACTATGGCTACACCTTC.

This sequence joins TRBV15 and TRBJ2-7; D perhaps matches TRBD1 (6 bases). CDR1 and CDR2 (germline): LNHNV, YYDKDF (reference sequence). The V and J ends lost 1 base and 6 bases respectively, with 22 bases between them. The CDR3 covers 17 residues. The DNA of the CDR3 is TGTGCCACCAGCAGAGTTGGCGTAAGAACCCACAGGGTCGAGCAGTACTTC. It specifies CATSRVGVRTHRVEQYF.

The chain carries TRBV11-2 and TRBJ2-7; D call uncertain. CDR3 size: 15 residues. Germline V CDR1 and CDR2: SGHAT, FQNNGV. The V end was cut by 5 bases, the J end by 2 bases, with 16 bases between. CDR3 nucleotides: TGTGCCAGCAGCCTTTTTCGCGTCGGCACCTACGAGCAGTACTTC. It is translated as CASSLFRVGTYEQYF.

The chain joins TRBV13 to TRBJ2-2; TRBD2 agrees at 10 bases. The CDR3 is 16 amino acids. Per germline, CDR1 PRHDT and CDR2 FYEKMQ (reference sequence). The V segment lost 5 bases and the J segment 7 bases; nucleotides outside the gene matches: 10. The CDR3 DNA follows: TGTGCCAGCAGCCAAACTAGCGGGACCGGTTACGGGGAGCTGTTTTTT. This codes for CASSQTSGTGYGELFF.

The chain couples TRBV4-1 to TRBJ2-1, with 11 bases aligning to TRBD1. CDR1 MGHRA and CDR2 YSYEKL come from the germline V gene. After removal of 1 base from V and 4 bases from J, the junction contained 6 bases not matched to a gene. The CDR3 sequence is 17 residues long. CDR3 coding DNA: TGCGCCAGCAGCCAAGGGATCCGGGACAGGGGGTACAATGAGCAGTTCTTC. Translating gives CASSQGIRDRGYNEQFF.

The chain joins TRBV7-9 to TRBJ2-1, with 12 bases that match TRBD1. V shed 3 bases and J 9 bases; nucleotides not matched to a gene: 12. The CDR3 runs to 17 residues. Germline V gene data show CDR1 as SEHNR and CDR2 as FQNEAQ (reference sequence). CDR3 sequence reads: CASSFPGQGANWGEQFF. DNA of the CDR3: TGTGCCAGCAGCTTTCCGGGACAGGGGGCAAATTGGGGTGAGCAGTTCTTC.

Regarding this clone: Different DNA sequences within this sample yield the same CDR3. CDR3 DNA sequence: TGTGCCATCAGTGAGGGGTTGAACACTGAAGCTTTCTTT. It yields the protein CAISEGLNTEAFF. The rearrangement links TRBV10-3 to TRBJ1-1; D is ambiguous. Trimming left V 2 bases short and J 0 bases short, with 4 bases between. Germline CDR1 and CDR2: ENHRY and SYGVKD. The CDR3 runs 13 residues.

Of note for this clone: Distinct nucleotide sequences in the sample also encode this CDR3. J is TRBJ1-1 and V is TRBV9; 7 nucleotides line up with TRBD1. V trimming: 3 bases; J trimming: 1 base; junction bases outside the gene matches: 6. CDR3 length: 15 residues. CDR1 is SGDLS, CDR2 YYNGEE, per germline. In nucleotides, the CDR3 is TGTGCCAGCAGCGCCAAAACAGGGGCGAACACTGAAGCTTTCTTT. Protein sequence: CASSAKTGANTEAFF.

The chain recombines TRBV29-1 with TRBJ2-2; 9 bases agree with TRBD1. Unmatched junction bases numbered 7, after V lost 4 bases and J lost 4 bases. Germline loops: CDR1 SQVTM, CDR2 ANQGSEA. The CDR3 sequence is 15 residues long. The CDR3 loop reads CSVVLGQGPTGELFF. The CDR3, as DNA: TGCAGCGTTGTTCTAGGACAGGGGCCCACCGGGGAGCTGTTTTTT.

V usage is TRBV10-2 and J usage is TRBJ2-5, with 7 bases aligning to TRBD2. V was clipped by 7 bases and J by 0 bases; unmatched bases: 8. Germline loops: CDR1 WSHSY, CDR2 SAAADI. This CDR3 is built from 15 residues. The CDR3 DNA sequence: TGCGCCAGCAAAGCCGGGACTAAGTACCAAGAGACCCAGTACTTC. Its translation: CASKAGTKYQETQYF.

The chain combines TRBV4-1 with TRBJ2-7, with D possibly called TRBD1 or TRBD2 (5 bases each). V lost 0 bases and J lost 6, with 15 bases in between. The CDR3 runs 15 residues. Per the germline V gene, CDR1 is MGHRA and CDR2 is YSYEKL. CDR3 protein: CASSQDEGPGGEQYF. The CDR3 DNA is TGCGCCAGCAGCCAAGATGAGGGTCCTGGGGGCGAGCAGTACTTC.

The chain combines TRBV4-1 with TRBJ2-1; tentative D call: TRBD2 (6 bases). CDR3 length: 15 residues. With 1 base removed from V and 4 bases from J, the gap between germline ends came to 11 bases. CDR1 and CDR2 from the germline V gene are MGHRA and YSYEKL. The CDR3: CASSQAEGLYNEQFF. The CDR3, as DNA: TGCGCCAGCAGCCAAGCAGAGGGACTTTACAATGAGCAGTTCTTC.

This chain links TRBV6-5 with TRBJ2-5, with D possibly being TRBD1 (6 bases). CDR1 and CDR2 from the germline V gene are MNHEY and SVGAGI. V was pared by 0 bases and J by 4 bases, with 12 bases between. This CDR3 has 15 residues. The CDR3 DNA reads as TGTGCCAGCAGTTACTCCGGACAGCTGGGAGAGACCCAGTACTTC. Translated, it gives CASSYSGQLGETQYF.

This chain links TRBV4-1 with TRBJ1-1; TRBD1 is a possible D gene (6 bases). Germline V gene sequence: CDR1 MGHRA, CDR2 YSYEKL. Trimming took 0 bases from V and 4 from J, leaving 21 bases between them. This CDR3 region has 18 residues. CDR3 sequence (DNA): TGCGCCAGCAGCCAAGATGTTCCCCTCGCGGGGGCGGGCACTGAAGCTTTCTTT. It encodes CASSQDVPLAGAGTEAFF.

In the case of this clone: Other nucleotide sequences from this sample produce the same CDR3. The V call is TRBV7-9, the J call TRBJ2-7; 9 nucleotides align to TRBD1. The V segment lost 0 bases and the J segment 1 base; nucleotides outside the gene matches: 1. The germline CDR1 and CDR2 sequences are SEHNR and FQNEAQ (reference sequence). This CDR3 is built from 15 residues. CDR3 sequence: CASSLAGQGSYEQYF. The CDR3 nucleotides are TGTGCCAGCAGCTTAGCCGGACAGGGGTCCTACGAGCAGTACTTC.

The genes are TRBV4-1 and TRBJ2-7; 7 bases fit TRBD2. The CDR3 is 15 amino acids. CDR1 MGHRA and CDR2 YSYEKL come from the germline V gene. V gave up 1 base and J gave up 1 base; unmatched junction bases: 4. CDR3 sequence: CASSQAPSGSYEQYF. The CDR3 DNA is TGCGCCAGCAGCCAAGCGCCTAGCGGTTCCTACGAGCAGTACTTC.

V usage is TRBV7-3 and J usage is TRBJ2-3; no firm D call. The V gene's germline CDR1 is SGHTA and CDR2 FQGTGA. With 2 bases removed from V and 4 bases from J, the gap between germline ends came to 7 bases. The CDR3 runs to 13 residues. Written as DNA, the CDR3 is TGTGCCAGCAGCTTAGTTGCGGCAGATACGCAGTATTTT. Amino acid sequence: CASSLVAADTQYF.

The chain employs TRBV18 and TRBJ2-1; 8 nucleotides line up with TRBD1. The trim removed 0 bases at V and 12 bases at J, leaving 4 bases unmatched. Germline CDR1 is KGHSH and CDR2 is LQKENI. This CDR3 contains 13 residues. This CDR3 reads CASSPPGQGGQFF. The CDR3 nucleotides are TGTGCCAGCTCACCACCCGGACAGGGTGGGCAGTTCTTC. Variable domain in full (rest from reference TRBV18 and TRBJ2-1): NAGVMQNPRHLVRRRGQEARLRCSPMKGHSHVYWYRQLPEEGLKFMVYLQKENIIDESGMPKERFSAEFPKEGPSILRIQQVVRGDSAAYFCASSPPGQGGQFFGPGTRLTVL.

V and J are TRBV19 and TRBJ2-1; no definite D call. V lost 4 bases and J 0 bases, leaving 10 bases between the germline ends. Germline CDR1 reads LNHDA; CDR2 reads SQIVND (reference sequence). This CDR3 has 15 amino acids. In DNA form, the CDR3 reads TGTGCCAGTAGTAACCTACGTAGCTCCTACAATGAGCAGTTCTTC. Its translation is CASSNLRSSYNEQFF.

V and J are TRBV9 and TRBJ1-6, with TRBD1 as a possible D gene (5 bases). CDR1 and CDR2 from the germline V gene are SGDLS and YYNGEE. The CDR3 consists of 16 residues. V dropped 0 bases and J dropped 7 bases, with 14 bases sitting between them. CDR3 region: CASSVAVGQANSPLHF. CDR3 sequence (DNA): TGTGCCAGCAGCGTAGCGGTGGGGCAGGCAAATTCACCCCTCCACTTT.

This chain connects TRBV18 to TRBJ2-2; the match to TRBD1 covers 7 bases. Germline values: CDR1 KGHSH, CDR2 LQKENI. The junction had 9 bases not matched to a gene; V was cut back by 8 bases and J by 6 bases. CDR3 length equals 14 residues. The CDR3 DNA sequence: TGTGCCAGCCGATTTACAGGGGAACCCGGGGAGCTGTTTTTT. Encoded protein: CASRFTGEPGELFF.

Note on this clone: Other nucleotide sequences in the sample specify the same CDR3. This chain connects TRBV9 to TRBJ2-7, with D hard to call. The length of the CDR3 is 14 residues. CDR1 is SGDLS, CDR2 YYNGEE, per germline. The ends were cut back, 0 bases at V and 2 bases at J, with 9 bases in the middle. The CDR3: CASSVGGSTYEQYF. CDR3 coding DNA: TGTGCCAGCAGCGTAGGGGGATCTACCTACGAGCAGTACTTC.

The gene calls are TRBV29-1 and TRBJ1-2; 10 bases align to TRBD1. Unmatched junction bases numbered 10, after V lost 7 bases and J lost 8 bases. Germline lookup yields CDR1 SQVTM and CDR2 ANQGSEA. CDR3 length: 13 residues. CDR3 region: CSARTGGPEGYTF. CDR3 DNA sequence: TGCAGCGCAAGGACAGGGGGGCCGGAAGGCTACACCTTC.